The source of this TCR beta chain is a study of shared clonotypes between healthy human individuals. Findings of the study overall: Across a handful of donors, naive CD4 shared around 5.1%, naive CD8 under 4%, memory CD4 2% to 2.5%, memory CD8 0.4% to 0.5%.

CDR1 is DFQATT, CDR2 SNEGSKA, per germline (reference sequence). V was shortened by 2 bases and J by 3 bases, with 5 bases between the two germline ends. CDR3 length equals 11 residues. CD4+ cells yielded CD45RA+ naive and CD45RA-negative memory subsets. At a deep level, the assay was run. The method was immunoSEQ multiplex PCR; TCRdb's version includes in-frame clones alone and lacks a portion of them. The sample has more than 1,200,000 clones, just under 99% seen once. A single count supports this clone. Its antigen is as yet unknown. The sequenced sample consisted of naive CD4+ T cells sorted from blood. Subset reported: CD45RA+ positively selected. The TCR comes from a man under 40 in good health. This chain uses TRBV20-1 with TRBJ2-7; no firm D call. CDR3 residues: CSARNRYEQYF. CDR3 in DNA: TGCAGTGCTAGAAACCGCTACGAGCAGTACTTC.